This T cell receptor (beta chain) derives from a study of shared T cell receptors in the human thymus. Germline V gene sequence: CDR1 LGHNT, CDR2 FRNRAP. Trimming at V came to 4 bases and at J to 5 bases, leaving 20 bases not matched to a gene. The CDR3 is 19 residues long. The assay was immunoSEQ multiplex PCR, and TCRdb's table has in-frame clones only and misses some. The sample yields about 660,000 clones, 88% seen once. These data were likewise used in another study, on human thymus T cells. That publication notes: Both thymic and peripheral blood repertoires showed apparently biased V and J usage.

The chain links TRBV12-5 to TRBJ2-7; the match to TRBD2 covers 10 bases. Sequenced input: thymocytes. The source of this sequence is a boy under three years old with a congenital heart defect. As DNA, the CDR3 is TGTGCTAGTGGTTCGACCCTTGACAGCCTAGCGGGAGTAAGGGACGAGCAGTACTTC. Protein product: CASGSTLDSLAGVRDEQYF.